This is a list of T cell receptor beta chains from one sample in a study of blood T cell repertoires in COVID-19. Data came from immunoSEQ multiplex PCR; TCRdb stores just in-frame clones and leaves some out. This table has about 76,000 clones, more than 75% appearing once. Sequencing was done on a sample of peripheral blood. These receptors were obtained from a man in his 60s with COVID-19, enrolled during active disease. The CDR3 runs from the conserved cysteine through the conserved F or W. Not all rows give a size; the values are once, few, many and, for expanded clones, a class.

CDR3 length: 14
V gene: TRBV11-2
clone size: once
CDR3 protein: CATVRGTGGYEQYF

CDR3 length: 15
V gene: TRBV6-5
clone size: once
CDR3 protein: CASTPTGLANYGYTF

CDR3 length: 13
V gene: TRBV6-5
clone size: -
CDR3 protein: CASRDSNQETQYF

CDR3 length: 13
V gene: TRBV5-1
clone size: once
CDR3 protein: CASRTGPDTEAFF

CDR3 length: 16
V gene: TRBV5-5
clone size: -
CDR3 protein: CASSLSVGQGLSGYTF

CDR3 length: 15
V gene: TRBV18
clone size: -
CDR3 protein: CASRTGVSSGNTIYF

CDR3 length: 15
V gene: TRBV2
clone size: -
CDR3 protein: CASSPVASETYEQYF

CDR3 length: 13
V gene: TRBV19
clone size: -
CDR3 protein: CASSMQGAGELFF

CDR3 length: 15
V gene: TRBV2
clone size: -
CDR3 protein: CASRPGTGDNSPLHF

CDR3 length: 13
V gene: TRBV5-1
clone size: -
CDR3 protein: CASSPEGADTQYF

CDR3 length: 15
V gene: TRBV2
clone size: -
CDR3 protein: CASRDRGFSYNEQFF

CDR3 length: 18
V gene: TRBV2
clone size: -
CDR3 protein: CASSAILGGQPEQETQYF

CDR3 length: 18
V gene: TRBV21-1
clone size: few
CDR3 protein: CASSKGAERGTAQETQYF

CDR3 length: 15
V gene: TRBV7-3
clone size: -
CDR3 protein: CASTVRQGPFNEQFF

CDR3 length: 16
V gene: TRBV21-1
clone size: -
CDR3 protein: CASSVAEGFSLRGYTF

CDR3 length: 11
V gene: TRBV7-2
clone size: -
CDR3 protein: CASSITDTQYF

CDR3 length: 15
V gene: TRBV18
clone size: -
CDR3 protein: CASSPPSGYNNEQFF

CDR3 length: 14
V gene: TRBV28
clone size: -
CDR3 protein: CASSLTGVNTEAFF

CDR3 length: 15
V gene: TRBV5-1
clone size: -
CDR3 protein: CASSLGYGGGHEQYF

CDR3 length: 13
V gene: TRBV15
clone size: -
CDR3 protein: CATGGTTNSPLHF

CDR3 length: 15
V gene: TRBV11-2
clone size: -
CDR3 protein: CASSLEAGGPREQYF

CDR3 length: 14
V gene: TRBV6-5
clone size: -
CDR3 protein: CASSYVGGSETQYF

CDR3 length: 13
V gene: TRBV10-2
clone size: few
CDR3 protein: CASGTGGGYEQYF

CDR3 length: 17
V gene: TRBV15
clone size: -
CDR3 protein: CATSKSTASGSPWEQFF

CDR3 length: 16
V gene: TRBV5-4
clone size: -
CDR3 protein: CASSQGLIQYYNEQFF

CDR3 length: 15
V gene: TRBV11-2
clone size: -
CDR3 protein: CASSLGPPLEETQYF

CDR3 length: 12
V gene: TRBV2
clone size: -
CDR3 protein: CASSDLGNTIYF

CDR3 length: 13
V gene: TRBV30
clone size: medium-sized
CDR3 protein: CAWSVQGDQPQHF

CDR3 length: 14
V gene: TRBV15
clone size: -
CDR3 protein: CATSGGAPRHGYTF

CDR3 length: 16
V gene: TRBV7-7
clone size: -
CDR3 protein: CASSLAAGGRLETQYF

CDR3 length: 22
V gene: TRBV5-3
clone size: -
CDR3 protein: CARSLPGLAGGPFNTAADTQYF

CDR3 length: 16
V gene: TRBV5-1
clone size: many
CDR3 protein: CASSSEGVSSYNEQFF

CDR3 length: 18
V gene: TRBV2
clone size: -
CDR3 protein: CASSLTTGTSGSGETQYF

CDR3 length: 15
V gene: TRBV5-1
clone size: -
CDR3 protein: CASSLGQIANYGYTF

CDR3 length: 12
V gene: TRBV19
clone size: -
CDR3 protein: CASSSGGQPQHF

CDR3 length: 15
V gene: TRBV18
clone size: once
CDR3 protein: CASSPQAGRGEKLFF

CDR3 length: 9
V gene: TRBV28
clone size: once
CDR3 protein: CASRPRLFF

CDR3 length: 15
V gene: TRBV7-7
clone size: -
CDR3 protein: CASSLVRWGGTEAFF

CDR3 length: 13
V gene: TRBV6-5
clone size: -
CDR3 protein: CASKTGGGTEAFF

CDR3 length: 14
V gene: TRBV28
clone size: -
CDR3 protein: CASRVGQGLAEAFF

CDR3 length: 17
V gene: TRBV1
clone size: -
CDR3 protein: CTSTHRGRETRTDTQYF

CDR3 length: 11
V gene: TRBV10-2
clone size: -
CDR3 protein: CASSPDTEAFF

CDR3 length: 22
V gene: TRBV4-2
clone size: -
CDR3 protein: CASSQERRIGTSGMGRYNEQFF

CDR3 length: 13
V gene: TRBV12-3/TRBV12-4
clone size: -
CDR3 protein: CASSLRQGEKLFF

CDR3 length: 14
V gene: TRBV5-4
clone size: -
CDR3 protein: CASSLGQGITEAFF

CDR3 length: 16
V gene: TRBV9
clone size: -
CDR3 protein: CASSVANTGTQGEQYF

CDR3 length: 15
V gene: TRBV11-2
clone size: -
CDR3 protein: CASSLDAAGTLEQYF

CDR3 length: 14
V gene: TRBV28
clone size: -
CDR3 protein: CASNVDRANSPLHF

CDR3 length: 12
V gene: TRBV29-1
clone size: -
CDR3 protein: CSVREGDQPQHF

CDR3 length: 14
V gene: TRBV3-1/TRBV3-2
clone size: -
CDR3 protein: CASSLRTGQETQYF

CDR3 length: 16
V gene: TRBV7-9
clone size: -
CDR3 protein: CASSPRVAGTSGELFF

CDR3 length: 14
V gene: TRBV5-4
clone size: -
CDR3 protein: CASSRGTSFETQYF

CDR3 length: 14
V gene: TRBV9
clone size: once
CDR3 protein: CASSLQGAEETQYF

CDR3 length: 15
V gene: TRBV6-5
clone size: -
CDR3 protein: CASTSGTASYNEQFF

CDR3 length: 15
V gene: TRBV2
clone size: -
CDR3 protein: CASNILAGSTDTQYF

CDR3 length: 15
V gene: TRBV11-2
clone size: -
CDR3 protein: CASSFISAGIYEQYF

CDR3 length: 13
V gene: TRBV5-1
clone size: -
CDR3 protein: CASSQDWTGELFF

CDR3 length: 14
V gene: TRBV6-5
clone size: -
CDR3 protein: CASSYGTAYNEQFF

CDR3 length: 14
V gene: TRBV2
clone size: -
CDR3 protein: CASSSSSREAEAFF

CDR3 length: 17
V gene: TRBV5-1
clone size: -
CDR3 protein: CASSLVPSGSWGNEQFF